The clone carrying this TCR beta chain was recorded many times. As yet, its antigen is unknown. The data derive from a study of early T cells in non-severe SARS-CoV-2 infection. Looking at the study overall: Whole-blood bulk RNA, unsorted, was sequenced, and chains were unpaired.

The CDR3 covers 16 residues. Losses at the gene ends were 0 bases for V and 2 bases for J; bases not matched to a gene: 2. Germline CDR1 is SGHRS and CDR2 is YFSETQ. Study-level findings and limits: A preference for anti-spike CD8 responses marked VDJdb matching, which missed private and CD4 specificities.

Individual cDNA molecules were tagged with unique molecular identifiers, the study reported. TCRdb ran MiXCR on the 5' RACE reads and lists one entry per CDR3 protein. The data hold about 80,000 distinct CDR3 sequences, with around 12% observed a single time. This TCR was sampled from an adult who was a healthcare worker with PCR-confirmed SARS-CoV-2 infection or an uninfected control (not recorded which). The donor label of this sample is uncertain. V and J are TRBV5-1 and TRBJ2-3, with 11 bases identical to TRBD2. The sample here was whole blood, taken at baseline. CDR3 in DNA: TGCGCCAGCAGCTTGGCTAGCGGGGGGTTCACAGATACGCAGTATTTT. It is translated as CASSLASGGFTDTQYF.